This paragraph reports one T cell receptor (beta chain). This specimen belongs to a study of blood T cell repertoires in COVID-19. Data came from immunoSEQ multiplex PCR; TCRdb stores just in-frame clones and leaves some out. Of 95,000 to 120,000 clones detected, over 75% appear once; the ten largest clones hold 2.4%. CDR1 is KGHSH and CDR2 is LQKENI in the germline V gene. The J segment lost 3 bases and the V segment lost 0 bases, leaving 1 base of the junction unmatched. The CDR3 consists of 15 residues. Sequenced sample: peripheral blood. The J gene is TRBJ2-2, the V gene TRBV18; 7 bases match TRBD2. This clonotype was obtained from a human donor in a cohort sampled during active COVID-19. The CDR3 here is CASSPPGGDTGELFF. The DNA for the CDR3 is TGTGCCAGCTCACCACCGGGAGGGGACACCGGGGAGCTGTTTTTT.